The 24 T cell receptor beta chains reported below all come from one sample, sequenced in a study of post-analysis software for immune sequencing data. TCR beta cDNA libraries had unique molecular identifiers. TCRdb re-called the PCR reads through MiXCR, storing one row per CDR3 protein. Of about 540,000 distinct CDR3 sequences listed, 34% are singletons. The antigens these receptors bind are not known. General study results and limits: The study found TRBV5-6, TRBV5-1 and TRBV20-1 among about five TRBV segments more frequent in patients than controls.

Sequencing was carried out using blood. All receptors come from a girl aged 2-17 years with multiple sclerosis.

A few counts support this clonotype. The chain has TRBV2 and TRBJ1-6; TRBD1 aligns across 9 bases. CDR1 is SNHLY, CDR2 FYNNEI, per germline. This CDR3 has 17 amino acids. J was trimmed by 4 bases and V by 4 bases; bases with no gene match: 8. CDR3 nucleotide sequence: TGTGCCAGCAGTGCTACAGGGGGCGGCTCGTATAATTCACCCCTCCACTTT. Translated, it gives CASSATGGGSYNSPLHF.

The chain employs TRBV2 and TRBJ2-3, with TRBD2 identical over 9 bases. Per the germline V gene, CDR1 is SNHLY and CDR2 is FYNNEI. This CDR3 region has 15 residues. With V trimmed by 1 base and J by 5 bases, 4 bases remained unmatched. The CDR3 spells CASSEVGGGGDTQYF. The CDR3 nucleotides are TGTGCCAGCAGTGAAGTAGGCGGGGGGGGAGATACGCAGTATTTT.

The CDR3: CASSSGLASNEQFF. As DNA, the CDR3 is TGTGCCAGCAGCTCGGGACTAGCGAGCAATGAGCAGTTCTTC. This sequence joins TRBV11-2 and TRBJ2-1; 10 nucleotides align to TRBD2. Germline V lookup: CDR1 SGHAT, CDR2 FQNNGV. The CDR3 runs to 14 residues. V was pared by 4 bases and J by 6 bases, with 3 bases of the junction left unmatched.

This clonotype came up many times. This rearrangement joins TRBV5-1 to TRBJ2-3; D remains ambiguous. The CDR3 totals 16 residues. Trimming stripped 0 bases from V and 3 bases from J, with 14 bases between. Per germline, CDR1 SGHRS and CDR2 YFSETQ. The CDR3 protein is CASSLAVGFGTDTQYF. CDR3 coding DNA: TGCGCCAGCAGCTTGGCCGTAGGGTTTGGGACAGATACGCAGTATTTT.

This clonotype was seen a single time. This chain connects TRBV9 to TRBJ2-1; D is undetermined. Germline V lookup: CDR1 SGDLS, CDR2 YYNGEE. CDR3 length: 13 amino acids. Trimming cost V 3 bases and J 8 bases, with 12 bases left between them. CDR3 amino acids: CASSANSEHEQFF. CDR3 sequence (DNA): TGTGCCAGCAGCGCGAACTCGGAACATGAGCAGTTCTTC.

This chain links TRBV7-2 with TRBJ2-7, with a weak D call TRBD1 (5 bases). CDR3 length: 15 residues. The germline V and J ends were trimmed by 5 bases and 2 bases, with 16 bases remaining between them. The germline CDR1 and CDR2 sequences are SGHTA and FQGNSA. The CDR3 bases are TGTGCCAGCAGCAAGGGGTTTCCACCTACCTACGAGCAGTACTTC. Amino acid sequence: CASSKGFPPTYEQYF. The full variable domain, completed using reference TRBV7-2 and TRBJ2-7, is GAGVSQSPSNKVTEKGKDVELRCDPISGHTALYWYRQSLGQGLEFLIYFQGNSAPDKSGLPSDRFSAERTGGSVSTLTIQRTQQEDSAVYLCASSKGFPPTYEQYFGPGTRLTVT.

This clonotype was seen only a few times. V and J are TRBV5-5 and TRBJ1-5; 9 nucleotides agree with TRBD1. Per the germline V gene, CDR1 is SGHKS and CDR2 is YYEKEE (reference sequence). CDR3 length: 16 amino acids. The V and J ends lost 4 bases and 0 bases, in that order; junction bases with no gene match: 5. DNA of the CDR3: TGTGCCAGCAGCCCGCGGACAGGGGATAGCAATCAGCCCCAGCATTTT. It is translated as CASSPRTGDSNQPQHF.

This clonotype was detected a few times. This chain joins TRBV6-6 and TRBJ2-3; D may be TRBD2 (7 bases). CDR3 length: 15 residues. V dropped 8 bases and J dropped 5 bases, with 20 bases sitting between them. The V gene's germline CDR1 is MNHNY and CDR2 SVGAGI (reference sequence). In DNA form, the CDR3 reads TGTGCCAGCGGGACGATGGCGGGGGCAAGAGATACGCAGTATTTT. Its protein product is CASGTMAGARDTQYF.

This clonotype has only a few counts. The chain carries TRBV29-1 and TRBJ1-2; TRBD1 matches 7 bases. CDR1 is SQVTM and CDR2 is ANQGSEA in the germline V gene. CDR3 length: 13 amino acids. After removal of 4 bases from V and 2 bases from J, the junction contained 4 bases not matched to a gene. CDR3: CSVGTGTNYGYTF. DNA of the CDR3: TGCAGCGTTGGGACAGGCACCAACTATGGCTACACCTTC.

The V gene is TRBV6-2 or TRBV6-3, the J gene TRBJ2-1; D uncertain. Germline loops: CDR1 MNHEY, CDR2 SVGEGT. Trimming shortened V by 5 bases and J by 8 bases, and 16 bases separated the two germline ends. CDR3 length equals 14 residues. In DNA form, the CDR3 reads TGTGCCAGCAGTGCCTTCCATCCGTCTGATGAGCAGTTCTTC. Amino acids: CASSAFHPSDEQFF.

This clonotype appeared a few times. The rearrangement links TRBV27 to TRBJ1-6; no clear D. V gave up 9 bases and J gave up 3 bases, with 15 bases separating them. This CDR3 contains 15 residues. The germline gives CDR1 MNHEY, CDR2 SMNVEV (reference sequence). The CDR3 nucleotides are TGTGCCAGTGCATTCAGTTCATTCTATAATTCACCCCTCCACTTT. Translation: CASAFSSFYNSPLHF.

This clonotype appeared a few times. V and J are TRBV15 and TRBJ2-7, with 7 positions matching TRBD2. This CDR3 comprises 18 residues. The germline V gene has CDR1 LNHNV and CDR2 YYDKDF (reference sequence). V lost 0 bases to trimming and J lost 0 bases; unmatched junction nucleotides: 11. CDR3 in amino acids: CATSRDPPGGLSSYEQYF. DNA for the CDR3: TGTGCCACCAGCAGAGATCCCCCGGGGGGACTCTCCTCCTACGAGCAGTACTTC.

V gene TRBV5-1 combines with J gene TRBJ1-1; unclear D gene. Deletions cut 0 bases from V and 11 bases from J, with 17 bases between. This CDR3 has 14 residues. Germline V gives CDR1 SGHRS, CDR2 YFSETQ. CDR3 nucleotide sequence: TGCGCCAGCAGCTTGGACCAGACGAACACCGATGCTTTCTTT. It is translated as CASSLDQTNTDAFF.

This clonotype turned up a few times. The chain combines TRBV6-2 or TRBV6-3 with TRBJ2-5; maybe TRBD1 (6 bases). This CDR3 comprises 12 residues. CDR1 and CDR2 from the germline V gene are MNHEY and SVGEGT. Trimming stripped 10 bases from V and 5 bases from J, with 14 bases between. CDR3 coding DNA: TGTGCCACCGGGCAGGGGTGGGAGACCCAGTACTTC. Amino acid sequence: CATGQGWETQYF.

V and J are TRBV20-1 and TRBJ1-1; maybe TRBD1 (5 bases). Trimming took off 6 bases at V and 2 bases at J, with 19 bases between the two ends. From germline, CDR1 is DFQATT and CDR2 SNEGSKA (reference sequence). The CDR3 is 15 amino acids. Written as DNA, the CDR3 is TGCAGTGCGCTCAAACCCCGGGGGTTAAACACTGAAGCTTTCTTT. This translates into CSALKPRGLNTEAFF.

The rearrangement uses TRBV29-1 and TRBJ2-5, with 11 bases identical to TRBD2. Germline trimming cut 7 bases from V and 5 bases from J; bases unmatched to any gene: 12. The CDR3 is 15 amino acids. Germline CDR1 SQVTM, CDR2 ANQGSEA. For the CDR3, the DNA is TGCAGCGCTGCTAGCGGGGGGCTGGGTGCGGAGACCCAGTACTTC. Protein: CSAASGGLGAETQYF.

The chain carries TRBV29-1 and TRBJ2-5, with a weak D call TRBD2 (5 bases). The CDR3 loop spans 13 amino acids. Trimming pared 1 base from V and 5 bases from J, leaving 11 bases between. CDR1 is SQVTM, CDR2 ANQGSEA, per germline. The CDR3 region is CSVEGAGGETQYF. DNA of the CDR3: TGCAGCGTTGAAGGTGCAGGCGGGGAGACCCAGTACTTC.

V and J are TRBV11-2 and TRBJ2-6; D is unclear. CDR1 and CDR2 (germline): SGHAT, FQNNGV. Trimming removed 4 bases at V and 4 bases at J, with 17 bases between. There are 17 residues in the CDR3. The CDR3 nucleotides read TGTGCCAGCAGCTCCCGGCAACGGGTGTTCGGGGCCAACGTCCTGACTTTC. Its translation is CASSSRQRVFGANVLTF.

In its sample, this clonotype was seen many times. The chain employs TRBV7-9 and TRBJ2-1, with 8 bases matching TRBD1. There are 12 residues in the CDR3. The V gene's germline CDR1 is SEHNR and CDR2 FQNEAQ (reference sequence). J gave up 9 bases and V 5 bases, and 3 bases lay outside the gene matches. The DNA of the CDR3 is TGTGCCAGCAGCCCGACAGGGGTTGAGCAGTTCTTC. Protein product: CASSPTGVEQFF.

This clonotype was recorded only once. This chain uses TRBV20-1 with TRBJ2-6; D is uncertain. CDR3 size: 13 residues. V was pared by 6 bases and J by 0 bases, with 6 bases between. In germline, CDR1 is DFQATT, CDR2 SNEGSKA (reference sequence). CDR3 nucleotide sequence: TGCAGTGCCGATAGCTCTGGGGCCAACGTCCTGACTTTC. Encoded protein: CSADSSGANVLTF.

The chain couples TRBV10-2 to TRBJ1-2; the D gene is possibly TRBD1 (5 bases). CDR1 WSHSY and CDR2 SAAADI come from the germline V gene. Trimming pared 5 bases from V and 8 bases from J, leaving 18 bases between. This CDR3 spans 14 amino acids. CDR3 nucleotide sequence: TGCGCCAGCAGTCCGGGACGGACGGAGCGAGGCTACACCTTC. Its translation is CASSPGRTERGYTF.

A few counts support this clonotype. The chain carries TRBV28 and TRBJ1-5; 8 nucleotides match TRBD1. Germline V lookup: CDR1 MDHEN, CDR2 SYDVKM. There are 16 residues in the CDR3. J gave up 4 bases and V 5 bases, and 10 bases lay outside the gene matches. The CDR3 coding sequence is TGTGCCAGCAGTCCCTCGTTGGGGACAGGAAATCAGCCCCAGCATTTT. It specifies CASSPSLGTGNQPQHF.

The rearrangement uses TRBV12-3 or TRBV12-4 and TRBJ2-5; 7 bases agree with TRBD1. V shed 3 bases and J 1 base; nucleotides not matched to a gene: 5. This CDR3 spans 15 amino acids. CDR3 amino acids: CASSFQGVVQETQYF. The CDR3 DNA reads TGTGCCAGCAGTTTTCAGGGGGTGGTCCAAGAGACCCAGTACTTC.

This clonotype was counted a few times. The chain carries TRBV5-1 and TRBJ1-5; 7 bases agree with TRBD1. The CDR3 runs 16 residues. The V gene's germline CDR1 is SGHRS and CDR2 YFSETQ. Trimming took 2 bases from V and 4 from J; bases not matched to a gene: 9. This CDR3 is CASSLMGGQLNQPQHF. Written as DNA, the CDR3 is TGCGCCAGCAGCTTAATGGGGGGACAGCTAAATCAGCCCCAGCATTTT. Complete variable domain (other parts from reference TRBV5-1 and TRBJ1-5): KAGVTQTPRYLIKTRGQQVTLSCSPISGHRSVSWYQQTPGQGLQFLFEYFSETQRNKGNFPGRFSGRQFSNSRSEMNVSTLELGDSALYLCASSLMGGQLNQPQHFGDGTRLSIL.